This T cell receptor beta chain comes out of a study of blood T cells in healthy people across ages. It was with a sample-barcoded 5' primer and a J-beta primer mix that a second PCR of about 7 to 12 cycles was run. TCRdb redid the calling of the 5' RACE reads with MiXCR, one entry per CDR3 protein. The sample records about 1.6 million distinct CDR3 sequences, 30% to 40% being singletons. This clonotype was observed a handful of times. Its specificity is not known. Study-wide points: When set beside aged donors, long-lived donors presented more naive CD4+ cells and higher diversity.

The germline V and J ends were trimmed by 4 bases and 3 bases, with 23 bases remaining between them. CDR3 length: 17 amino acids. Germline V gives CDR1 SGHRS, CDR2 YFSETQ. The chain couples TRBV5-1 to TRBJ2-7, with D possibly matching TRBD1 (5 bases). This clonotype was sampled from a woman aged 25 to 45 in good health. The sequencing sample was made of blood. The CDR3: CASSQPFDRKEGYEQYF. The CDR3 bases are TGCGCCAGCAGCCAACCATTTGACAGAAAGGAAGGCTACGAGCAGTACTTC.